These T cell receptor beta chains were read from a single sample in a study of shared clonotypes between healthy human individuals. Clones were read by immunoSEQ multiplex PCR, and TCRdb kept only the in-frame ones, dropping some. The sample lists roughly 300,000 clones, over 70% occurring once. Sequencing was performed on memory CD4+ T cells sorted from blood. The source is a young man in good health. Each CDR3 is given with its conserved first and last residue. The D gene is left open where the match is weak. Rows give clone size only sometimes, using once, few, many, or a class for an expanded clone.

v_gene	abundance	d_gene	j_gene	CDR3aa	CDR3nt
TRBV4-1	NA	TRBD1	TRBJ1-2	CASSQGDRTNYGYTF	TGCGCCAGCAGCCAAGGGGACAGGACTAACTATGGCTACACCTTC
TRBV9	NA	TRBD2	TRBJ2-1	CASSVGTSGIGEQFF	TGTGCCAGCAGCGTAGGGACTAGCGGGATTGGGGAGCAGTTCTTC
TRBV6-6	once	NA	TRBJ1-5	CASRTDRNQPQHF	TGTGCCAGCAGAACCGACAGGAATCAGCCCCAGCATTTT
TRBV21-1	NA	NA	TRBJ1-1	CASKSYSSEAFF	TGTGCCAGCAAAAGTTATTCGTCTGAAGCTTTCTTT
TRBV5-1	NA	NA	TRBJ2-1	CASSLVVGTHNEQFF	TGCGCCAGCAGCTTGGTTGTGGGGACTCACAATGAGCAGTTCTTC
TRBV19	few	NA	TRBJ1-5	CASSSFNQPQHF	TGTGCCAGTAGTTCGTTCAATCAGCCCCAGCATTTT
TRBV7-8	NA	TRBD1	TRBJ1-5	CASSINRGTSNQPQHF	TGTGCCAGCAGCATAAACAGGGGTACAAGCAATCAGCCCCAGCATTTT
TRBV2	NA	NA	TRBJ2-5	CASSAQTQETQYF	TGTGCCAGCAGTGCACAGACCCAAGAGACCCAGTACTTC
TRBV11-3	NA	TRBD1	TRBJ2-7	CASSLVLPSRGRAHEQYF	TGTGCCAGCAGCTTAGTCTTACCGTCAAGGGGGCGCGCCCACGAGCAGTACTTC
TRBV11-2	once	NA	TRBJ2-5	CASSPGGTVWTQYF	TGTGCCAGCAGCCCCGGAGGAACGGTTTGGACCCAGTACTTC
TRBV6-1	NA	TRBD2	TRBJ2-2	CASSKTSASTGELFF	TGTGCCAGCAGTAAGACTAGCGCTTCGACCGGGGAGCTGTTTTTT
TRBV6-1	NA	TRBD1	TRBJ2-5	CASTNRGQETQYF	TGTGCCAGCACTAACAGGGGCCAAGAGACCCAGTACTTC
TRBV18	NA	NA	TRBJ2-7	CASSLDFKAYEQYF	TGTGCCAGCTCACTAGATTTCAAGGCCTACGAGCAGTACTTC
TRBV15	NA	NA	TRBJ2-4	CATSRVGNIQYF	TGTGCCACCAGCAGAGTGGGAAACATTCAGTACTTC
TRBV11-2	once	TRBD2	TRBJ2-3	CASSFRTSGKTDTQYF	TGTGCCAGCAGCTTCCGGACTAGCGGGAAAACAGATACGCAGTATTTT
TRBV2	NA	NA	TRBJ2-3	CASSEGQYTDTQYF	TGTGCCAGCAGTGAGGGGCAATACACAGATACGCAGTATTTT
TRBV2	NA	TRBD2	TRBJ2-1	CAGLRTSGRVWQFF	TGTGCCGGACTACGAACTAGCGGGAGGGTCTGGCAGTTCTTC
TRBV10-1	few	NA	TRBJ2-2	CASSGISGPSGELFF	TGCGCCAGCAGTGGCATCTCGGGGCCTTCCGGGGAGCTGTTTTTT
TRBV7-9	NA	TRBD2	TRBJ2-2	CASSPTSGGRRWELFF	TGTGCCAGCAGCCCGACTAGCGGGGGACGTCGATGGGAGCTGTTTTTT
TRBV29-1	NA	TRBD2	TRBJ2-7	CSALARLAGSEQYF	TGCAGCGCCTTGGCCCGACTAGCGGGAAGCGAGCAGTACTTC
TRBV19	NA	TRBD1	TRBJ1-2	CASTVDRAPYYGYTF	TGTGCCAGTACCGTGGACAGGGCCCCTTACTATGGCTACACCTTC
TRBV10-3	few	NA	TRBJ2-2	CATRDNANTGELFF	TGTGCCACCAGGGACAACGCGAACACCGGGGAGCTGTTTTTT
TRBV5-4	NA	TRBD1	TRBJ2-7	CASSWGTGPYEQYF	TGTGCCAGCAGCTGGGGGACAGGCCCCTACGAGCAGTACTTC
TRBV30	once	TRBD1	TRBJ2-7	CAWKRDRDFYGQYF	TGTGCCTGGAAACGGGACAGGGACTTTTACGGGCAGTACTTC
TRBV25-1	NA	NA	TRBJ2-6	CASSESRGRGANVLTF	TGTGCCAGCAGTGAAAGTCGAGGGCGAGGGGCCAACGTCCTGACTTTC
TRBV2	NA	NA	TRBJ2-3	CASTRGLGLASSDTQYF	TGTGCCAGCACCCGGGGCCTGGGGCTAGCTTCTTCAGATACGCAGTATTTT
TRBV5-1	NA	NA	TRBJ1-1	CASSLSDSMNTEAFF	TGCGCCAGCAGCTTATCGGACAGTATGAACACTGAAGCTTTCTTT
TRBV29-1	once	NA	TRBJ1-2	CSVGMTGYGYTF	TGCAGCGTGGGCATGACAGGCTATGGCTACACCTTC
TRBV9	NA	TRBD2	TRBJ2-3	CASSPGTSRTDTQYF	TGTGCCAGCAGCCCCGGGACTAGCAGAACAGATACGCAGTATTTT
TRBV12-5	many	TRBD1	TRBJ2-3	CASGLVPPGQGGTDTQYF	TGTGCTAGTGGTTTGGTACCCCCGGGACAGGGGGGCACAGATACGCAGTATTTT
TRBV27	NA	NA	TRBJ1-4	CASSTPTNEKLFF	TGTGCCAGCAGTACCCCCACTAATGAAAAACTGTTTTTT
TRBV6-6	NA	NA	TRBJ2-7	CASSYRWDSYEQYF	TGTGCCAGCAGTTACCGATGGGATTCCTACGAGCAGTACTTC
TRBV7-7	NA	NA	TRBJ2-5	CASARAETQYF	TGTGCTAGCGCCCGCGCAGAGACCCAGTACTTC
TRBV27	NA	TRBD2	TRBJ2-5	CASSIRLAGGPETQYF	TGTGCCAGCAGTATCAGACTAGCGGGAGGCCCAGAGACCCAGTACTTC
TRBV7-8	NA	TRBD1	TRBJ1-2	CASSLRQGTGYTF	TGTGCCAGCAGCTTACGACAGGGGACCGGCTACACCTTC
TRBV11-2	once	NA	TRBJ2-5	CASRGSRQYF	TGTGCCAGCAGGGGCTCTCGGCAGTACTTC
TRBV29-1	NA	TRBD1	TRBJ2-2	CSVRQGADTGELFF	TGCAGCGTCCGACAGGGGGCGGACACCGGGGAGCTGTTTTTT
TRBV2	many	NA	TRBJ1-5	CASSDPGYNQPQHF	TGTGCCAGCAGTGACCCGGGGTACAATCAGCCCCAGCATTTT
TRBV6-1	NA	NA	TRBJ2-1	CASSEERSEVQQFF	TGTGCCAGCAGTGAAGAGAGGTCTGAAGTGCAGCAGTTCTTC
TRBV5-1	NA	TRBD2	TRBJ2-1	CASSLPSGTFNEQFF	TGCGCCAGCAGCTTGCCTAGCGGGACATTCAATGAGCAGTTCTTC
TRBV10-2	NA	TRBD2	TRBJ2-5	CASSDGRGTGETQYF	TGCGCCAGCAGTGATGGGAGGGGAACGGGGGAGACCCAGTACTTC
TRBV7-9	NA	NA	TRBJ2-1	CASSPQQGYNEQFF	TGTGCCAGCAGCCCCCAGCAGGGTTACAATGAGCAGTTCTTC
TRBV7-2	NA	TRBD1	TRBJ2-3	CASRKRGGALNTQYF	TGTGCCAGCAGAAAAAGAGGGGGCGCGCTGAATACGCAGTATTTT
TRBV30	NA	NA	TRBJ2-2	CAFSTLGQELFF	TGTGCCTTCTCTACCCTAGGACAGGAGCTGTTTTTT
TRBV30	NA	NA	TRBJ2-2	CAWSPRAGEIYSTGELFF	TGTGCCTGGTCCCCCCGGGCCGGGGAGATATATAGCACCGGGGAGCTGTTTTTT
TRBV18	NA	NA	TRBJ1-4	CASSFSTTNEKLFF	TGTGCCAGCTCATTCTCAACAACTAATGAAAAACTGTTTTTT
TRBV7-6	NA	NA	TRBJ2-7	CASSHDETYEQYF	TGTGCCAGCAGCCATGACGAAACCTACGAGCAGTACTTC
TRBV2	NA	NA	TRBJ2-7	CASTYRGGYEQYF	TGTGCCAGCACTTACAGGGGAGGCTACGAGCAGTACTTC
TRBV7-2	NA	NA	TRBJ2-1	CASSLEDSSYNEQFF	TGTGCCAGCAGCTTAGAGGACAGCTCCTACAATGAGCAGTTCTTC
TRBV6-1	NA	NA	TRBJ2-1	CASSESGLSFFEQFF	TGTGCCAGCAGTGAATCGGGGCTTTCCTTTTTTGAGCAGTTCTTC
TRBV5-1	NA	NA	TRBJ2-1	CASTPVLASSSYNEQFF	TGCGCCAGCACCCCCGTTCTAGCTTCGAGCTCCTACAATGAGCAGTTCTTC
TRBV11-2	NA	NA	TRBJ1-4	CASSLEWGEKLFF	TGTGCCAGCAGCTTAGAATGGGGTGAAAAACTGTTTTTT
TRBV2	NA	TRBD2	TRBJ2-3	CASKREGPTDTQYF	TGTGCCAGCAAGCGGGAGGGCCCGACAGATACGCAGTATTTT
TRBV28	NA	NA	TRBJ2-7	CASSPSGRGEQYF	TGTGCCAGCAGCCCTTCTGGTAGGGGCGAGCAGTACTTC
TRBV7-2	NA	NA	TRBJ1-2	CASSLDNTYGYTF	TGTGCCAGCAGCTTAGACAACACCTATGGCTACACCTTC